The source of this T cell receptor beta chain is a study of CD8+CD57+ T cells in acquired aplastic anemia. In the study overall: Across the sorted CD4+ and CD8+ cells, DNA amounts averaged about 3.1 ug.

Genomic DNA was employed as the template in profiling TCR beta VDJ and CDR3. TCRdb passed the reads through MiXCR, listing each CDR3 protein once. This sample has approximately 380,000 distinct CDR3 sequences, with around 72% found just once. This clonotype has only a few counts. The germline gives CDR1 SGDLS, CDR2 YYNGEE. Trimming pared 4 bases from V and 2 bases from J, leaving 10 bases between. This CDR3 contains 15 residues. The receptor's source is a human donor in good health, serving as a control. V and J are TRBV9 and TRBJ1-6, with unresolved D. The source material was sorted CD4+, CD8+, or CD8+CD57+ T cells (not recorded which) from PBMCs. Written as DNA, the CDR3 is TGTGCCAGCAGCCTGGGGAGGACCTATAATTCACCCCTCCACTTT. This encodes CASSLGRTYNSPLHF. The complete variable domain, with remaining parts taken from reference TRBV9 and TRBJ1-6, reads DSGVTQTPKHLITATGQRVTLRCSPRSGDLSVYWYQQSLDQGLQFLIQYYNGEERAKGNILERFSAQQFPDLHSELNLSSLELGDSALYFCASSLGRTYNSPLHFGNGTRLTVT.